Described below is a single TCR beta chain sequence and its context. The antigen this receptor binds is unknown. No clone much larger than this one lies a single base away; base qualities are absent. Collaborating institutions collected whole blood in K2EDTA tubes following their own protocols. For TCRbeta analysis, collaborators shipped samples in one of three forms: frozen whole blood, isolated PBMCs, or DNA extracted from either of those sample types. These data belong to a study of blood T cell repertoires in COVID-19 (dated by TCRdb to the early 2020s). Turning to the overall study: Samples covering the acute and convalescent phases of COVID-19 were provided by collaborators in the United States, Italy and Spain. The material from the prospective study consisted of cDNA or gDNA derived from T cells, B-cell-depleted T cells, or PBMCs. Subjects who had been exposed to COVID-19, were actively infected with it, or had recovered from it provided the deeply sampled blood TCRbeta repertoires that made up the dataset. A freely available public database, intended as a resource for researchers studying the immune response to SARS-CoV-2, is where the repertoires were released. Samples were obtained from the ongoing ImmuneRACE study (first 160 participants) and from over a thousand subjects provided by 6 global collaborators. The sample metadata nearly always contained a de-identified subject ID, COVID-19 status, age in years and sex. Where HLA class I and class II types were available, the types were taken from metadata supplied by the sample provider, not from assay-based typing.

TCRbeta CDR3 regions were amplified from genomic DNA by means of the immunoSEQ Assay, a bias-controlled multiplex PCR. In the paper's pipeline: The number of nucleated cells in each sample was estimated from the amplification of reference gene primers within the assay. To quantify the absolute abundance of each unique TCRbeta CDR3 rearrangement, sequence reads were collapsed and filtered. For each sample, productive Simpson clonality was calculated as the square root of Simpson's diversity index over productive rearrangements. In its TCRdb copy, this immuneACCESS table keeps in-frame sequences only and misses some clones. Where compared with another copy, unresolved V genes explain less than half of these, and the others have no known cause. That table gives V, J and clone size, and the DNA gave D and trimming. The sample includes over 120,000 clones, with 84% observed a single time. Roughly 10% of the sample belongs to the ten largest clones.

The study at large found these results: Clinical and demographic metadata were provided uncurated, with the amount varying by source and participant.

V is shortened by 7 bases, J by 1 base, and the region joining them spans 11 bases. The germline V gene (reference sequence) gives CDR1 as SGHNT and CDR2 as YYREEE. The cysteine opens and the phenylalanine closes a CDR3 of 13 amino acids. The sequence is cut down to CDR3 DNA, 39 bases in frame from base 1. Material for sequencing was peripheral blood. This TCR was recovered from a man aged 55 to 70 with active or convalescent COVID-19. Recombination joined TRBV5-4 with TRBJ1-2, and perhaps TRBD1 as D gene, on 6 matching bases. The CDR3 has the sequence CASGLDSNYGYTF. The bases are TGTGCCAGCGGACTGGACAGTAACTATGGCTACACCTTC.